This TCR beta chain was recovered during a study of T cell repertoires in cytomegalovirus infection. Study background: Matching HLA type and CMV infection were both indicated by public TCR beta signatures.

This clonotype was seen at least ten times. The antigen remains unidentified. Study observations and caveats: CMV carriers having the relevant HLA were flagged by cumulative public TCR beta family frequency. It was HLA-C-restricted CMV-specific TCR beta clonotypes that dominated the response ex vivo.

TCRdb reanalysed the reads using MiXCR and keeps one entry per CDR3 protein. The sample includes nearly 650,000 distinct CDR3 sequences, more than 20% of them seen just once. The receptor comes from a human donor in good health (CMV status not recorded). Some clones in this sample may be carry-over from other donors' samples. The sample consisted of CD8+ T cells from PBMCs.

The chain's CDR3 is CASSLTKREAFF. CDR3 bases: TGTGCCAGCAGCTTGACAAAGCGTGAAGCTTTCTTT. V is TRBV7-2 and J is TRBJ1-1; no clear D gene. There are 12 residues in the CDR3. Germline V gives CDR1 SGHTA, CDR2 FQGNSA. V lost 3 bases and J lost 7, with 9 bases in between. Together with reference TRBV7-2 and TRBJ1-1, the CDR3 gives the full variable domain: GAGVSQSPSNKVTEKGKDVELRCDPISGHTALYWYRQSLGQGLEFLIYFQGNSAPDKSGLPSDRFSAERTGGSVSTLTIQRTQQEDSAVYLCASSLTKREAFFGQGTRLTVV.